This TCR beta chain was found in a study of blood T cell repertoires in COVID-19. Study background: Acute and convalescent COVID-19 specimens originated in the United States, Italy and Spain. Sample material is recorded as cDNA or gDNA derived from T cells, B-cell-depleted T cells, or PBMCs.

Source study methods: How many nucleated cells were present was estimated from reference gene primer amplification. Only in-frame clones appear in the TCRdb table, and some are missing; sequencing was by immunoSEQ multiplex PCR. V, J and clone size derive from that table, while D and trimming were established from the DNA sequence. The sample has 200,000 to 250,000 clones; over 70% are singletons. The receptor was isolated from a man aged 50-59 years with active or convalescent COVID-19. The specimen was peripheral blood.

Here the CDR3 reads CASSLGGGGQSYGYTF. In DNA form, the CDR3 reads TGTGCCAGCAGCTTGGGGGGCGGGGGACAATCCTATGGCTACACCTTC. The chain has TRBV7-2 and TRBJ1-2; a possible D gene is TRBD1 (6 bases). Germline V CDR1 and CDR2: SGHTA, FQGNSA. This CDR3 comprises 16 residues. Trimming stripped 3 bases from V and 4 bases from J, with 18 bases between.